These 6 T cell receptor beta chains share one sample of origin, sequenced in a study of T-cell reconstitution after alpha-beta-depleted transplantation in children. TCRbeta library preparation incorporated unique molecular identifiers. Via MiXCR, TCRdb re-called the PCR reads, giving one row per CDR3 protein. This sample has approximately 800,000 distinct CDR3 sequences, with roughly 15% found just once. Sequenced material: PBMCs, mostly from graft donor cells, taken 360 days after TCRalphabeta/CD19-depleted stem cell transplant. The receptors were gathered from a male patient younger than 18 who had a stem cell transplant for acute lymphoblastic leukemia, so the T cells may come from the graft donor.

DNA of the CDR3: TGCGCCAGCAGCTTGGCCGTGACAACAAACTATGGCTACACCTTC. Residues: CASSLAVTTNYGYTF. The rearrangement uses TRBV5-1 and TRBJ1-2; the D is unclear. With 0 bases removed from V and 2 bases from J, the gap between germline ends came to 11 bases. The CDR3 runs 15 residues. Per germline, CDR1 SGHRS and CDR2 YFSETQ.

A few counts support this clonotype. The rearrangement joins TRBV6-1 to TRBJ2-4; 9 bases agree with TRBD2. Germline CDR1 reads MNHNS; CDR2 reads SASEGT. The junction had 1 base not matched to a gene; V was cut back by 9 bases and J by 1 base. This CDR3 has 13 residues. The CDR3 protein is CASSGSAKNIQYF. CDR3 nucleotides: TGTGCCAGTAGCGGGAGTGCCAAAAACATTCAGTACTTC.

The CDR3 DNA reads as TGTGCCATCAGTGAGCCGAGTTTGACTAGCGGGAGCCCAGATACGCAGTATTTT. Translation gives CAISEPSLTSGSPDTQYF. The V call is TRBV10-3, the J call TRBJ2-3, with 12 bases matching TRBD2. The CDR3 loop spans 18 amino acids. CDR1 is ENHRY and CDR2 is SYGVKD in the germline V gene. V lost 2 bases and J lost 4; bases outside the gene matches: 10.

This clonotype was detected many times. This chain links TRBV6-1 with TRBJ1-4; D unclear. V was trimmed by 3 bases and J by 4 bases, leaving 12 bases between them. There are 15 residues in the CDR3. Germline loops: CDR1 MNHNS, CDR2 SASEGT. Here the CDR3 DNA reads TGTGCCAGCAGTGAGAAAGCAGCGGGTAATGAAAAACTGTTTTTT. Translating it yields CASSEKAAGNEKLFF.

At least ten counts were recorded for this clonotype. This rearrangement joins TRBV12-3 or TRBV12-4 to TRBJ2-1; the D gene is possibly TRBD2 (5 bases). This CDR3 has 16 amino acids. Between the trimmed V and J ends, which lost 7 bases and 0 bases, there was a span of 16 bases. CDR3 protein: CASTLGLSGSYNEQFF. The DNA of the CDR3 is TGTGCCAGCACCCTGGGCCTAAGCGGCTCCTACAATGAGCAGTTCTTC.

The CDR3 bases are TGTGCCAGCAGCGCAATGCTGGCTGGGGCCAACGTCCTGACTTTC. Translated, it gives CASSAMLAGANVLTF. The V call is TRBV21-1, the J call TRBJ2-6. TRBV21-1 is a documented pseudogene. The CDR3 sequence is 15 residues long.